Each of the 27 T cell receptor beta chains below was sequenced from the same sample in a study of OX40 agonist ivuxolimab in advanced cancers. Produced via immunoSEQ multiplex PCR; TCRdb's table is partial and in-frame only. The table lists tens of thousands of clones, about 91% of them singletons. The specimen comprised CD4+ or CD8+ T cells sorted from blood, sampled in a trial of the OX40 agonist ivuxolimab. The receptors were sampled from an adult with an advanced solid tumor such as melanoma, head and neck, liver or kidney cancer.

The chain combines TRBV10-1 with TRBJ2-7; D remains unclear. The V end was cut by 4 bases, the J end by 2 bases, with 12 bases between. Germline V gives CDR1 WNHNN, CDR2 SYGVQD (reference sequence). The length of the CDR3 is 14 residues. CDR3 coding DNA: TGCGCCAGCAGTGGGAACAGCGTTGCCTACGAGCAGTACTTC. Protein product: CASSGNSVAYEQYF.

The V call is TRBV4-1, the J call TRBJ2-7, with TRBD1 identical over 7 bases. Per germline, CDR1 MGHRA and CDR2 YSYEKL. The CDR3 consists of 15 residues. V shed 2 bases, J shed 3 bases, and the junction held 7 bases outside the gene matches. CDR3 protein: CASSQPTTGSYEQYF. Written as DNA, the CDR3 is TGCGCCAGCAGCCAACCGACGACAGGGAGCTACGAGCAGTACTTC.

This chain uses TRBV11-3 with TRBJ2-3; D is uncertain. Trimming pared 1 base from V and 4 bases from J, leaving 9 bases between. This CDR3 contains 14 residues. Germline V CDR1 and CDR2: SGHNT, YENEEA. Here the CDR3 reads CASSLVAASDTQYF. The CDR3 DNA follows: TGTGCCAGCAGCTTAGTGGCAGCGTCAGATACGCAGTATTTT.

The genes are TRBV27 and TRBJ1-2, with 7 bases lining up with TRBD1. Germline V gene data show CDR1 as MNHEY and CDR2 as SMNVEV (reference sequence). The CDR3 has 15 residues. Trimming took 4 bases from V and 2 from J; bases not matched to a gene: 7. Here the CDR3 DNA reads TGTGCCAGCAGTTCTGTGACAGGGAACAACTATGGCTACACCTTC. It translates to CASSSVTGNNYGYTF.

This chain uses TRBV7-6 with TRBJ2-1; unclear D gene. The CDR3 has 15 residues. V lost 1 base and J 0 bases, leaving 7 bases between the germline ends. CDR1 SGHVS and CDR2 FNYEAQ come from the germline V gene. As DNA, the CDR3 is TGTGCCAGCAGCTTAGGGGCAGGCTCCTACAATGAGCAGTTCTTC. Amino acids: CASSLGAGSYNEQFF. Variable domain in full (rest from reference TRBV7-6 and TRBJ2-1): GAGVSQSPRYKVTKRGQDVALRCDPISGHVSLYWYRQALGQGPEFLTYFNYEAQQDKSGLPNDRFSAERPEGSISTLTIQRTEQRDSAMYRCASSLGAGSYNEQFFGPGTRLTVL.

The chain employs TRBV19 and TRBJ1-2, with D uncertain. This CDR3 has 13 amino acids. CDR1 and CDR2 (germline): LNHDA, SQIVND (reference sequence). Trimming pared 7 bases from V and 8 bases from J, leaving 17 bases between. For the CDR3, the DNA is TGTGCCAGTAACGGGTTACGAGCGGAAGGCTACACCTTC. It specifies CASNGLRAEGYTF.

The chain recombines TRBV15 with TRBJ2-7, with D hard to call. There are 14 residues in the CDR3. In germline, CDR1 is LNHNV, CDR2 YYDKDF (reference sequence). Trimming left V 0 bases short and J 6 bases short, with 12 bases between. CDR3: CATSRDSHPLEQYF. The CDR3 nucleotides read TGTGCCACCAGCAGAGATTCCCACCCGCTCGAGCAGTACTTC.

The V and J genes are TRBV6-1 and TRBJ2-3; 10 bases map to TRBD2. With 2 bases clipped from V and 5 bases from J, the junction kept 25 bases outside the gene matches. CDR3 size: 22 residues. Germline assignment: CDR1 MNHNS and CDR2 SASEGT. The CDR3 DNA reads as TGTGCCAGCAGTGAAAACACGCCCGGGGGGCTAGCGGGGGTGACTTCACAAGATACGCAGTATTTT. The encoded protein is CASSENTPGGLAGVTSQDTQYF.

The rearrangement links TRBV14 to TRBJ2-2; 8 nucleotides line up with TRBD2. The junction had 7 bases not matched to a gene; V was cut back by 1 base and J by 3 bases. In germline, CDR1 is SGHDN, CDR2 FVKESK. CDR3 length equals 17 residues. The CDR3 sequence: CASSQARLAIDTGELFF. The CDR3 DNA follows: TGTGCCAGCAGCCAAGCCCGACTAGCGATAGACACCGGGGAGCTGTTTTTT.

The rearrangement links TRBV25-1 to TRBJ2-7; D might be TRBD1 (6 bases). CDR3 length equals 13 residues. Germline CDR1 is MGHDK and CDR2 is SYGVNS. V dropped 10 bases and J dropped 0 bases, with 13 bases sitting between them. As DNA, the CDR3 is TGTGCCACTAGGGCAGGGGCCTCCTACGAGCAGTACTTC. It codes for CATRAGASYEQYF.

This clone appeared a few times. V is TRBV19 and J is TRBJ1-4, with a tentative D call TRBD1 (5 bases). Trimming cost V 2 bases and J 6 bases, with 13 bases left between them. The CDR3 extends over 15 amino acids. From germline, CDR1 is LNHDA and CDR2 SQIVND (reference sequence). CDR3 residues: CASSINGGMDEKLFF. DNA of the CDR3: TGTGCCAGTAGTATAAATGGGGGGATGGATGAAAAACTGTTTTTT.

This chain links TRBV13 with TRBJ2-3; D is perhaps TRBD2 (5 bases). The V gene's germline CDR1 is PRHDT and CDR2 FYEKMQ (reference sequence). V was shortened by 5 bases and J by 0 bases, with 6 bases between the two germline ends. CDR3 length: 13 residues. As DNA, the CDR3 is TGTGCCAGCAGCCGGACTAGCACAGATACGCAGTATTTT. Translating it yields CASSRTSTDTQYF.

The V and J genes are TRBV7-8 and TRBJ2-3, with 10 bases aligning to TRBD2. Germline lookup yields CDR1 SGHVS and CDR2 FQNEAQ. With 3 bases clipped from V and 3 bases from J, the junction kept 9 bases outside the gene matches. The CDR3 loop spans 17 amino acids. CDR3 amino acids: CASSLRAGGARTDTQYF. For the CDR3, the DNA is TGTGCCAGCAGCTTGAGAGCGGGAGGGGCCCGGACAGATACGCAGTATTTT.

The chain joins TRBV18 to TRBJ2-1, with a tentative D call TRBD2 (5 bases). The CDR3 spans 16 residues. Trimming cost V 1 base and J 4 bases, with 14 bases left between them. The germline V gene encodes CDR1 KGHSH and CDR2 LQKENI. CDR3 nucleotides: TGTGCCAGCTCACCACGGGTAGGGAGTGGGTACAATGAGCAGTTCTTC. Amino acid sequence: CASSPRVGSGYNEQFF.

The genes are TRBV7-2 and TRBJ1-2; 9 positions match TRBD1. Germline loops: CDR1 SGHTA, CDR2 FQGNSA. This CDR3 has 14 residues. V dropped 5 bases and J dropped 4; count of bases not matched to a gene: 5. The CDR3 here is CASSRDRVTYGYTF. The CDR3 bases are TGTGCCAGCAGCCGGGACAGGGTGACCTATGGCTACACCTTC. Combining the CDR3 with reference TRBV7-2 and TRBJ1-2 gives the whole variable domain GAGVSQSPSNKVTEKGKDVELRCDPISGHTALYWYRQSLGQGLEFLIYFQGNSAPDKSGLPSDRFSAERTGGSVSTLTIQRTQQEDSAVYLCASSRDRVTYGYTFGSGTRLTVV.

The chain recombines TRBV10-3 with TRBJ1-3; D is perhaps TRBD1 (6 bases). CDR1 and CDR2 (germline): ENHRY, SYGVKD. Trimming stripped 0 bases from V and 3 bases from J, with 18 bases between. The CDR3 runs 18 residues. In DNA form, the CDR3 reads TGTGCCATCAGTGAGTCGGGTTATCCAGGGGCTAATGGAAACACCATATATTTT. Encoded protein: CAISESGYPGANGNTIYF.

The chain employs TRBV6-5 and TRBJ2-1, with D hard to call. The ends were cut back, 6 bases at V and 1 base at J, with 13 bases in the middle. Germline CDR1 and CDR2: MNHEY and SVGAGI. This CDR3 spans 15 amino acids. CDR3 nucleotide sequence: TGTGCCAGCAGGGCGGCAGTCGGGTCCTACAATGAGCAGTTCTTC. Translating gives CASRAAVGSYNEQFF.

V is TRBV30 and J is TRBJ1-2; D perhaps matches TRBD1 (5 bases). Germline CDR1 is GTSNPN and CDR2 is SVGIG (reference sequence). Trimming stripped 7 bases from V and 2 bases from J, with 14 bases between. The CDR3 is made up of 13 amino acids. This CDR3 is CASSRGSNYGYTF. The CDR3 region has the DNA TGTGCCTCGTCGCGGGGCAGCAACTATGGCTACACCTTC.

The J gene is TRBJ1-1, the V gene TRBV10-3, with 7 positions matching TRBD1. Per germline, CDR1 ENHRY and CDR2 SYGVKD. V lost 6 bases, J lost 2 bases, and 6 bases stayed unmatched. The CDR3 length is 14 residues. CDR3 protein: CAISPTGTNTEAFF. The DNA of the CDR3 is TGTGCCATCAGCCCGACAGGGACCAACACTGAAGCTTTCTTT.

This chain links TRBV18 with TRBJ2-2; 11 bases line up with TRBD2. The CDR3 is made up of 18 amino acids. V was clipped by 3 bases and J by 0 bases; unmatched bases: 6. The germline CDR1 and CDR2 sequences are KGHSH and LQKENI. CDR3 amino acids: CASSPNPSGRTNTGELFF. The CDR3 DNA sequence: TGTGCCAGCTCACCTAATCCTAGCGGGAGGACGAACACCGGGGAGCTGTTTTTT.

This clone was seen more than once but under ten times. V gene TRBV28 combines with J gene TRBJ2-2, with D perhaps TRBD1 (6 bases). V was cut by 9 bases and J by 6 bases, with 11 bases left in between. CDR1 is MDHEN, CDR2 SYDVKM, per germline. The CDR3 is 12 amino acids. The CDR3 loop reads CARFQGSGELFF. The CDR3 nucleotides read TGTGCCAGATTCCAGGGGTCCGGGGAGCTGTTTTTT.

The CDR3 loop reads CASSLPNEKLFF. The CDR3 DNA is TGCGCCAGCAGCTTACCTAATGAAAAACTGTTTTTT. The chain has TRBV5-1 and TRBJ1-4; D remains ambiguous. The germline CDR1 and CDR2 sequences are SGHRS and YFSETQ. Trimming took off 2 bases at V and 3 bases at J, with 2 bases between the two ends. The CDR3 sequence is 12 residues long.

This chain links TRBV5-4 with TRBJ1-5; 7 bases are a match to TRBD1. V was clipped by 2 bases and J by 5 bases; unmatched bases: 7. CDR1 is SGHNT and CDR2 is YYREEE in the germline V gene (reference sequence). This CDR3 region has 15 residues. The CDR3 region has the DNA TGTGCCAGCAGCTTTGGAGGGGGCGGAGATCAGCCCCAGCATTTT. Protein product: CASSFGGGGDQPQHF. Full variable domain (remainder filled in from reference TRBV5-4 and TRBJ1-5): ETGVTQSPTHLIKTRGQQVTLRCSSQSGHNTVSWYQQALGQGPQFIFQYYREEENGRGNFPPRFSGLQFPNYSSELNVNALELDDSALYLCASSFGGGGDQPQHFGDGTRLSIL.

The rearrangement links TRBV12-5 to TRBJ1-2; 8 nucleotides match TRBD1. The CDR3 length is 11 residues. Germline V CDR1 and CDR2: LGHNT, FRNRAP. V lost 3 bases and J lost 12; bases outside the gene matches: 3. The CDR3 nucleotides are TGTGCTAGTGGTTTTGGACAGGGCCACACCTTC. Translated: CASGFGQGHTF.

The chain links TRBV5-3 to TRBJ2-7; the D is unclear. TRBV5-3 qualifies as an ORF whose function is uncertain. V was shortened by 0 bases and J by 0 bases, with 13 bases between the two germline ends. This CDR3 comprises 16 residues. DNA of the CDR3: TGTGCCAGAAGCTTGGTTTCCGACGGCAGCTCCTACGAGCAGTACTTC. Translating it yields CARSLVSDGSSYEQYF.

In its sample, this clone was seen a few times. V usage is TRBV7-9 and J usage is TRBJ1-5; 8 positions match TRBD1. Germline assignment: CDR1 SEHNR and CDR2 FQNEAQ (reference sequence). V shed 4 bases, J shed 8 bases, and the junction held 7 bases outside the gene matches. The CDR3 spans 14 residues. The CDR3 loop reads CASSSQGANEPQHF. CDR3 coding DNA: TGTGCCAGCAGCTCTCAGGGGGCTAACGAGCCCCAGCATTTT.

This chain links TRBV11-2 with TRBJ2-5; possibly TRBD1 for D (5 bases). The CDR3 length is 15 residues. V gave up 6 bases and J gave up 2 bases, with 16 bases separating them. Per the germline V gene, CDR1 is SGHAT and CDR2 is FQNNGV. CDR3 sequence: CASSRETGIQETQYF. CDR3 in DNA: TGTGCCAGCAGTAGGGAAACAGGTATACAAGAGACCCAGTACTTC.